The clone carrying this TCR beta chain showed up just a few times. Its antigen is undetermined. The data were obtained in a study of T cell responses to AZD1222 COVID-19 vaccine. This CDR3 is built from 13 residues. With V trimmed by 6 bases and J by 3 bases, 3 bases remained unmatched. Germline CDR1 SEHNR, CDR2 FQNEAQ (reference sequence). Whole-study results and caveats: The span of vaccine-associated CD4 TCRs extended across spike, with dominance at 160-218 and 743-854. Spike-specific TCR breadth and depth were elevated following two AZD1222 doses. Of the AZD1222 recipients, only five to seven were seropositive at baseline. White British people made up most donors, females outnumbered males, and clonal diversity was possibly underestimated.

Profiled with immunoSEQ multiplex PCR; TCRdb holds only in-frame clones, not every one. Of over 95,000 clones in the sample, roughly 88% were seen once. This chain uses TRBV7-9 with TRBJ2-7, with 9 nucleotides matching TRBD1. This specimen consisted of peripheral blood, obtained 28 days after the second AZD1222 dose. This clonotype originated in an adult who received the AZD1222 COVID-19 vaccine. The CDR3 reads CASSLTGGYEQYF. The CDR3 region has the DNA TGTGCCAGCAGTTTGACAGGGGGCTACGAGCAGTACTTC. The full variable domain, its missing parts supplied by reference TRBV7-9 and TRBJ2-7, is DTGVSQNPRHKITKRGQNVTFRCDPISEHNRLYWYRQTLGQGPEFLTYFQNEAQLEKSRLLSDRFSAERPKGSFSTLEIQRTEQGDSAMYLCASSLTGGYEQYFGPGTRLTVT.